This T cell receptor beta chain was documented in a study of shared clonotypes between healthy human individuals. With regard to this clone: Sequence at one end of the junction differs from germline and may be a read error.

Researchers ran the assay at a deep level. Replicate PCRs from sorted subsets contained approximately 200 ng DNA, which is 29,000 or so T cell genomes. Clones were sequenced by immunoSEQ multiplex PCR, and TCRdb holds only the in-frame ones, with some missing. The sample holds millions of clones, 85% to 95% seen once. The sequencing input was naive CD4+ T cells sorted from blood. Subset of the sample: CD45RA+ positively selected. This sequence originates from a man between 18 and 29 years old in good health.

This CDR3 is CASIGQENPFGHF. Here the CDR3 DNA reads TGTGCCAGCATAGGGCAGGAAAATCCGTTTGGGCATTTT. The V gene is TRBV2, the J gene TRBJ2-3; no firm D call. The germline CDR1 and CDR2 sequences are SNHLY and FYNNEI. The CDR3 is 13 residues long.